The rows below give T cell receptor beta chains drawn from one sample of a study of beta chain features in type 1 diabetes. Produced via immunoSEQ multiplex PCR; TCRdb's table is partial and in-frame only. The data show 300,000 to 350,000 clones, roughly 13% seen once. The sequenced sample was naive CD4+ T cells from blood. The source of these receptors is a woman younger than 35 with type 1 diabetes. Both conserved end residues are part of each CDR3. D genes are given only for firm matches. Not every row has a clone size; where given, it reads once, few, many or a size class.

cdr3_aa cdr3_nt v_call d_call j_call clone_size
CASSIGQGAGYAFF TGTGCCAGCAGCATTGGACAGGGAGCGGGCTACGCTTTCTTT TRBV5-6 TRBD1 TRBJ1-1 -
CAWSVQAFTDTQYF TGTGCCTGGAGTGTACAGGCGTTCACAGATACGCAGTATTTT TRBV30 - TRBJ2-3 few
CATTSGFTGYTF TGTGCCACCACGAGCGGGTTTACTGGCTACACCTTC TRBV28 - TRBJ1-2 -
CASSQDDAGTGRTEAFF TGCGCCAGCAGCCAAGATGATGCTGGGACAGGGCGAACTGAAGCTTTCTTT TRBV4-3 TRBD1 TRBJ1-1 -
CASSLVNSGSYEQYF TGCGCCAGCAGCTTGGTGAATAGCGGGTCCTACGAGCAGTACTTC TRBV5-1 TRBD2 TRBJ2-7 -
CASSYGGSYEQYF TGCGCCAGCAGCTACGGCGGGTCCTACGAGCAGTACTTC TRBV5-1 - TRBJ2-7 few
CASSQDVNTPRGIQYF TGCGCCAGCAGCCAAGATGTGAATACCCCGCGGGGCATTCAGTACTTC TRBV4-3 - TRBJ2-4 -
CASSMGRGHSEQFF TGTGCCAGCAGCATGGGCAGGGGGCACAGTGAGCAGTTCTTC TRBV9 TRBD1 TRBJ2-1 -
CASSLPGQGVDYEQYF TGTGCCAGCAGCCTGCCGGGACAGGGGGTAGACTACGAGCAGTACTTC TRBV28 TRBD1 TRBJ2-7 few
CASSPIAGLAASYNEQFF TGTGCCAGCAGCCCAATAGCGGGACTAGCGGCGTCCTACAATGAGCAGTTCTTC TRBV7-9 TRBD2 TRBJ2-1 few
CASSSLSWGDGTYNEQFF TGTGCCAGCAGCTCCCTGTCGTGGGGGGACGGTACCTACAATGAGCAGTTCTTC TRBV7-9 - TRBJ2-1 few
CASSMQGALRETQYF TGTGCCAGTAGTATGCAGGGGGCTTTGAGGGAGACCCAGTACTTC TRBV19 TRBD1 TRBJ2-5 few
CASSVDAGGRTGELFF TGTGCCAGCAGCGTAGATGCGGGAGGGAGGACCGGGGAGCTGTTTTTT TRBV9 TRBD2 TRBJ2-2 -
CSVEKGNEQFF TGCAGTGTAGAAAAGGGGAATGAGCAGTTCTTC TRBV20-1 - TRBJ2-1 -
CASSQARQGTFMNTEAFF TGTGCCAGCAGCCAAGCCAGACAGGGAACCTTTATGAACACTGAAGCTTTCTTT TRBV4-2 TRBD1 TRBJ1-1 few
CASSIGRGGTKGRGKFF TGTGCCAGTAGTATAGGGCGGGGCGGGACCAAGGGCCGCGGGAAGTTCTTC TRBV19 - TRBJ2-1 few
CASSPRAGGGRDTQYF TGTGCCAGCTCACCACGGGCGGGCGGTGGAAGAGATACGCAGTATTTT TRBV18 - TRBJ2-3 few
CASAPGSQETQYF TGTGCCAGCGCCCCGGGGAGCCAAGAGACCCAGTACTTC TRBV28 - TRBJ2-5 -
CASRSKGALDYGYTF TGTGCAAGTCGCTCAAAGGGGGCCCTGGACTATGGCTACACCTTC TRBV12-2 - TRBJ1-2 -
CASSLRTSGRNIQYF TGTGCCAGTAGTCTCAGGACTAGCGGGCGAAACATTCAGTACTTC TRBV19 TRBD2 TRBJ2-4 -
CASSEADYSNYF TGTGCCAGCAGTGAAGCCGACTATAGCAACTACTTC TRBV2 - TRBJ2-7 -
CASSLAGTSGGTDTQYF TGCGCCAGCAGCTTGGCTGGGACTAGCGGAGGCACAGATACGCAGTATTTT TRBV5-1 TRBD2 TRBJ2-3 few